This T cell receptor (beta chain) was identified in a study of memory CD4+ T cells and cytomegalovirus serostatus. The study, taken as a whole, reports: CMV serostatus prediction reached median AUC 0.95, or 0.91 with US-trained model.

The sort gate was single viable CD3+CD4+CD8-CD45RO+ cells for memory CD4+ T cells. Only in-frame clones appear in the TCRdb table, and some are missing; sequencing was by immunoSEQ multiplex PCR. The repertoire has approximately 70,000 clones, about 76% of them found once; the top ten carry around 4.5%. This clone occurred a few times. Its antigen is unknown. The sequenced sample was memory CD4+ T cells from blood. The sequence was obtained from an adult in good health and CMV-seropositive.

CDR3 residues: CASSGQAFYEQYF. The CDR3 region has the DNA TGTGCCAGCAGTGGGCAGGCTTTCTACGAGCAGTACTTC. This chain connects TRBV6-1 to TRBJ2-7; D is uncertain. The germline V gene encodes CDR1 MNHNS and CDR2 SASEGT. Trimming pared 4 bases from V and 3 bases from J, leaving 10 bases between. The CDR3 loop spans 13 amino acids.